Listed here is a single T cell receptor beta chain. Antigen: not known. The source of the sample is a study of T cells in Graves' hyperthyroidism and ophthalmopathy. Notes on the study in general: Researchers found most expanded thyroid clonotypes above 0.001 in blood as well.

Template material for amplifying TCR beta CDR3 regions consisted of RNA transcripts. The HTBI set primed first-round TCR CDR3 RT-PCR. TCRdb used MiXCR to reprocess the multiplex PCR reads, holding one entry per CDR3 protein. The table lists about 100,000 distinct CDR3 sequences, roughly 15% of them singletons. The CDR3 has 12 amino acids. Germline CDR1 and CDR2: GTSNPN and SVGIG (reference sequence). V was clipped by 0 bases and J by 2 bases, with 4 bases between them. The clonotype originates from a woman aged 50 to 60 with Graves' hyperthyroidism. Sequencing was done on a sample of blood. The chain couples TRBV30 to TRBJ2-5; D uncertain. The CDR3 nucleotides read TGTGCCTGGAGTGTGGTACAAGAGACCCAGTACTTC. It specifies CAWSVVQETQYF. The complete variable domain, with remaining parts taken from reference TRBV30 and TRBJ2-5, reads SQTIHQWPATLVQPVGSPLSLECTVEGTSNPNLYWYRQAAGRGLQLLFYSVGIGQISSEVPQNLSASRPQDRQFILSSKKLLLSDSGFYLCAWSVVQETQYFGPGTRLLVL.